A selection of T cell receptor beta chains follows, all from one sample in a study of prognosis after radiotherapy for stage I lung cancer. MiXCR, applied by TCRdb to the multiplex PCR reads, yields one record per CDR3 protein. The sample holds 15,000 to 20,000 distinct CDR3 sequences, approximately 29% seen once. Sequencing was performed on PBMCs, taken before or after stereotactic body radiation therapy (not recorded which). These TCRs come from a donor aged 50 or older with non-small cell lung cancer. Each CDR3 is given with its conserved first and last residue. Each record gives: CDR3 protein, CDR3 DNA, D gene, clone size, J gene, V gene. A D gene is named only where the DNA matches it firmly. Clone size is given for some rows only: seen once, a few or many times, or a class if the clone is expanded.

CDR3aa: CASSFWGPSTDTQYF; CDR3nt: TGTGCCAGCAGCTTTTGGGGACCAAGCACAGATACGCAGTATTTT; d_gene: -; abundance: many; j_gene: TRBJ2-3; v_gene: TRBV5-6
CDR3aa: CAWGTGMNTEAFF; CDR3nt: TGTGCCTGGGGAACAGGGATGAACACTGAAGCTTTCTTT; d_gene: -; abundance: many; j_gene: TRBJ1-1; v_gene: TRBV30
CDR3aa: CASSRDRSSYNEQFF; CDR3nt: TGTGCCAGCAGCCGGGACAGGAGCTCCTACAATGAGCAGTTCTTC; d_gene: TRBD1; abundance: many; j_gene: TRBJ2-1; v_gene: TRBV7-3
CDR3aa: CASQGGSSGISPLHF; CDR3nt: TGTGCCAGTCAAGGGGGCTCTTCCGGAATTTCACCCCTCCACTTT; d_gene: TRBD1; abundance: many; j_gene: TRBJ1-6; v_gene: TRBV19
CDR3aa: CASSQEGGSAPDTQYF; CDR3nt: TGTGCCAGCAGCCAAGAGGGCGGGAGCGCCCCAGATACGCAGTATTTT; d_gene: TRBD2; abundance: many; j_gene: TRBJ2-3; v_gene: TRBV4-2
CDR3aa: CASSTGQGRVNEQYF; CDR3nt: TGTGCCAGCAGTACCGGACAGGGCCGGGTGAACGAGCAGTACTTC; d_gene: TRBD1; abundance: many; j_gene: TRBJ2-7; v_gene: TRBV6-2/TRBV6-3
CDR3aa: CASSLMGQNNEQFF; CDR3nt: TGTGCCAGCAGCTTAATGGGACAGAACAATGAGCAGTTCTTC; d_gene: TRBD1; abundance: medium-sized; j_gene: TRBJ2-1; v_gene: TRBV11-2
CDR3aa: CSARLNRTKEQYF; CDR3nt: TGCAGTGCTAGACTGAATCGGACGAAGGAGCAGTACTTC; d_gene: -; abundance: -; j_gene: TRBJ2-7; v_gene: TRBV20-1
CDR3aa: CASSYAGVVEQFF; CDR3nt: TGTGCCAGCAGTTATGCTGGGGTTGTTGAGCAGTTCTTC; d_gene: -; abundance: many; j_gene: TRBJ2-1; v_gene: TRBV6-1
CDR3aa: CASSLDGSKRETQYF; CDR3nt: TGTGCCAGCAGCTTAGACGGGTCGAAGCGGGAGACCCAGTACTTC; d_gene: -; abundance: many; j_gene: TRBJ2-5; v_gene: TRBV7-6
CDR3aa: CASTPGLALTGELFF; CDR3nt: TGTGCCAGCACCCCGGGACTAGCGCTCACCGGTGAGCTGTTTTTT; d_gene: TRBD2; abundance: -; j_gene: TRBJ2-2; v_gene: TRBV6-1
CDR3aa: CASSPRWGAGEKLFF; CDR3nt: TGTGCCAGCAGCCCCAGGTGGGGGGCGGGTGAAAAACTGTTTTTT; d_gene: -; abundance: many; j_gene: TRBJ1-4; v_gene: TRBV7-2
CDR3aa: CASSEGEREYEETQYF; CDR3nt: TGTGCCAGCAGCGAGGGAGAGCGGGAGTACGAAGAGACCCAGTACTTC; d_gene: TRBD2; abundance: many; j_gene: TRBJ2-5; v_gene: TRBV9
CDR3aa: CASSLAGRGQGYTF; CDR3nt: TGCGCCAGCAGCTTGGCAGGCAGGGGGCAAGGCTACACCTTC; d_gene: TRBD1; abundance: many; j_gene: TRBJ1-2; v_gene: TRBV5-1
CDR3aa: CASSVALSTGVWYVFPQDTQYF; CDR3nt: TGTGCCAGCAGCGTAGCCCTATCAACAGGGGTTTGGTATGTTTTTCCGCAAGATACGCAGTATTTT; d_gene: TRBD1; abundance: -; j_gene: TRBJ2-3; v_gene: TRBV7-3
CDR3aa: CASSQGLAGAFGGELFF; CDR3nt: TGCGCCAGCAGCCAAGGACTAGCGGGAGCATTTGGCGGGGAGCTGTTTTTT; d_gene: TRBD2; abundance: many; j_gene: TRBJ2-2; v_gene: TRBV4-1
CDR3aa: CASSEAPGRWTQYF; CDR3nt: TGTGCCAGCAGTGAAGCGCCAGGGCGATGGACCCAGTACTTC; d_gene: -; abundance: -; j_gene: TRBJ2-5; v_gene: TRBV6-1